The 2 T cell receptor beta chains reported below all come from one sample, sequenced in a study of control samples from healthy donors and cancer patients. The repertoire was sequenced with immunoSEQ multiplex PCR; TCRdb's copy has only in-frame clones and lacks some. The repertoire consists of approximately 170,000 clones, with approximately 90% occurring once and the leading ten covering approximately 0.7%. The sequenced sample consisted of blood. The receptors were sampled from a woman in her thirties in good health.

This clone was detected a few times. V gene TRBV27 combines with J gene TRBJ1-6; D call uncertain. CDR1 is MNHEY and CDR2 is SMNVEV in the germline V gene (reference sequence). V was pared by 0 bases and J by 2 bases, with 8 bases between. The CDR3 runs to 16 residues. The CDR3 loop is CASSLSQAAYNSPLHF. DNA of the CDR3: TGTGCCAGCAGTTTATCGCAGGCAGCCTATAATTCACCCCTCCACTTT.

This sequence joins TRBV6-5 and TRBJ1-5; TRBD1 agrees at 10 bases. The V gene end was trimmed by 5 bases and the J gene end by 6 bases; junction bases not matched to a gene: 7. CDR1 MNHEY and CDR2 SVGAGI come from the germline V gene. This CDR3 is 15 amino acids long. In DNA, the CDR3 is TGTGCCAGCAGTAGGACAGGGGGGGTGAGTCAGCCCCAGCATTTT. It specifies CASSRTGGVSQPQHF.